Listed here are 3 T cell receptor beta chains from one sample, sequenced in a study of CD8 T cells in ankylosing spondylitis. Study outcomes and limitations: Characteristic of ankylosing spondylitis blood, it appeared, was a TCR beta motif comprising several highly homologous variants.

TCRdb analysed the 5' RACE reads with MiXCR anew, one entry per CDR3 protein. The sample lists 650,000 to 800,000 distinct CDR3 sequences; 15% to 20% were seen once. No antigen has been assigned to these receptors. Source material: blood, either unsorted or a sorted T cell fraction (not recorded which). The receptors here all came from a male donor with ankylosing spondylitis.

CDR3 coding DNA: TGCGCCAGCAGTCGACAGCAAAACTACGAGCAGTACTTC. Its translation: CASSRQQNYEQYF. The chain is built from TRBV5-1 and TRBJ2-7; perhaps TRBD1 as D (5 bases). CDR3 size: 13 residues. Germline CDR1 reads SGHRS; CDR2 reads YFSETQ. V was trimmed by 5 bases and J by 3 bases, leaving 12 bases between them.

This clonotype has more than one count but fewer than ten. The chain recombines TRBV2 with TRBJ2-7, with D hard to call. This CDR3 spans 16 amino acids. CDR1 and CDR2 from the germline V gene are SNHLY and FYNNEI. Trimming removed 7 bases from V and 4 bases from J, with 23 bases in between. The CDR3 DNA reads as TGTGCCAGCAACAAACCCAGCAGGCCGTCCCGGTACGAGCAGTACTTC. Amino acids: CASNKPSRPSRYEQYF.

A few counts support this clonotype. This rearrangement joins TRBV6-5 to TRBJ1-2; 12 bases fit TRBD1. Unmatched junction bases numbered 4, after V lost 5 bases and J lost 6 bases. The CDR3 is 14 amino acids. Germline assignment: CDR1 MNHEY and CDR2 SVGAGI. CDR3 sequence (DNA): TGTGCCAGCAGTAACCGGGACAGGGGGCATGGCTACACCTTC. As protein: CASSNRDRGHGYTF.